This section outlines one T cell receptor beta chain sequence together with its context. The antigen is unknown. This sample was included in a study of resident and recirculating memory T cells in vitiligo. Background on the study: Epidermis came from shave biopsies of lesional and nonlesional sites, plus PBMCs.

Broader study findings: No unique dominant TCR clone was found in vitiligo lesions.

Using immunoSEQ multiplex PCR, the repertoire was profiled, and TCRdb retains in-frame clones only, with some absent. The sample gives more than 35,000 clones, around nine tenths of which show up once; about 4.5% is in the top ten. Trimming shortened V by 4 bases and J by 0 bases, and 6 bases separated the two germline ends. CDR3 length equals 13 residues. Per germline, CDR1 SGHTA and CDR2 FQGTGA. No patient showed confetti depigmentation, a clinical sign of active disease. This TCR was sampled from a male donor with vitiligo. The chain combines TRBV7-3 with TRBJ1-1, with unresolved D. Sequencing used blood. The CDR3 spells CASSSQMNTEAFF. In DNA, the CDR3 is TGTGCCAGCAGCTCACAGATGAACACTGAAGCTTTCTTT.